This is a list of T cell receptor beta chains from one sample in a study of blood T cell repertoires in COVID-19. Profiled with immunoSEQ multiplex PCR; TCRdb holds only in-frame clones, not every one. Altogether some 190,000 clones are present, over 80% being singletons, with the ten largest covering less than 9.5%. The source material was peripheral blood. The receptor source for this set is a woman aged 60 to 75 with COVID-19, enrolled during active disease. The CDR3 runs from the conserved cysteine through the conserved F or W. D genes are given only for firm matches. Size values are once, few and many counts, or a class for expanded clones, and some rows have none.

length: 17; size: few; D: TRBD2; J: TRBJ2-7; V: TRBV7-3; DNA: TGTGCCAGCAGCCAAACCCAACTAGCGGGAGGCTTTCGGGAGCAGTACTTC; CDR3: CASSQTQLAGGFREQYF
length: 13; size: -; D: -; J: TRBJ1-1; V: TRBV10-1; DNA: TGCGCCAGCATGGCTTCACGAGGAACTGAAGCTTTCTTT; CDR3: CASMASRGTEAFF
length: 13; size: -; D: TRBD2; J: TRBJ2-7; V: TRBV6-5; DNA: TGTGCCCTTTCTCGGGACTACGGGTACGAGCAGTACTTC; CDR3: CALSRDYGYEQYF
length: 15; size: -; D: TRBD2; J: TRBJ2-5; V: TRBV7-9; DNA: TGTGCCGCGACGGCTAGCGGGGGAAGGCAAGAGACCCAGTACTTC; CDR3: CAATASGGRQETQYF
length: 16; size: few; D: -; J: TRBJ2-7; V: TRBV7-2; DNA: TGTGCCAGCAGCTTAGCCCCCCAGGGATCACGGTACGAGCAGTACTTC; CDR3: CASSLAPQGSRYEQYF
length: 15; size: -; D: -; J: TRBJ2-2; V: TRBV5-1; DNA: TGCGCCAGCAGGTCAACGGGAGTGGACACCGGGGAGCTGTTTTTT; CDR3: CASRSTGVDTGELFF
length: 15; size: -; D: TRBD1; J: TRBJ1-2; V: TRBV6-2/TRBV6-3; DNA: TGTGCCAGCAGCAAGCCTCACAGGGGTGGTTATGGCTACACCTTC; CDR3: CASSKPHRGGYGYTF
length: 13; size: -; D: -; J: TRBJ2-1; V: TRBV30; DNA: TGTGCCTGGTCTCCTAGCTCCTACAATGAGCAGTTCTTC; CDR3: CAWSPSSYNEQFF
length: 15; size: once; D: TRBD2; J: TRBJ2-5; V: TRBV29-1; DNA: TGCAGCGTAACTGGCGGGAGAGGGTCGGGAGAGACCCAGTACTTC; CDR3: CSVTGGRGSGETQYF
length: 13; size: -; D: -; J: TRBJ1-2; V: TRBV5-5; DNA: TGTGCCAGCAGCGGTACCGGGAACTATGGCTACACCTTC; CDR3: CASSGTGNYGYTF
length: 17; size: -; D: TRBD2; J: TRBJ2-1; V: TRBV11-3; DNA: TGTGCCAGCAGCTTACAGCGGGGGGGACAACCAAGCAATGAGCAGTTCTTC; CDR3: CASSLQRGGQPSNEQFF
length: 15; size: -; D: TRBD2; J: TRBJ2-5; V: TRBV7-9; DNA: TGTGCCAGCAGCTTAGGACTAGCGGGAGGAGAGACCCAGTACTTC; CDR3: CASSLGLAGGETQYF
length: 15; size: -; D: -; J: TRBJ1-1; V: TRBV9; DNA: TGTGCCAGCAGCGTAGAGGACAGAACGAACACTGAAGCTTTCTTT; CDR3: CASSVEDRTNTEAFF
length: 14; size: once; D: TRBD2; J: TRBJ2-7; V: TRBV19; DNA: TGTGCCAGTAGCGCACTAGCGGGAGACTACGAGCAGTACTTC; CDR3: CASSALAGDYEQYF
length: 14; size: -; D: -; J: TRBJ2-1; V: TRBV18; DNA: TGTGCCAGCTCCGCAAAGCGTCCCTACAATGAGCAGTTCTTC; CDR3: CASSAKRPYNEQFF
length: 14; size: -; D: TRBD1; J: TRBJ1-1; V: TRBV6-5; DNA: TGTGCCAGCAGTTACTCACAGGGGGCAACTGAAGCTTTCTTT; CDR3: CASSYSQGATEAFF
length: 15; size: once; D: -; J: TRBJ1-1; V: TRBV5-1; DNA: TGCGCCAGCAGCTTGGGTCGGCAGGGTTACACTGAAGCTTTCTTT; CDR3: CASSLGRQGYTEAFF
length: 14; size: -; D: -; J: TRBJ1-2; V: TRBV7-8; DNA: TGTGCCAGCAGCTTAGCCCCGGGAAACTATGGCTACACCTTC; CDR3: CASSLAPGNYGYTF
length: 15; size: -; D: -; J: TRBJ1-5; V: TRBV28; DNA: TGTGCCAGCAGTTTAAAAAGGGGATACGATCAGCCCCAGCATTTT; CDR3: CASSLKRGYDQPQHF
length: 13; size: -; D: -; J: TRBJ1-1; V: TRBV11-2; DNA: TGTGCCAGCAGCTCACAGGGAAACACTGAAGCTTTCTTT; CDR3: CASSSQGNTEAFF
length: 16; size: -; D: -; J: TRBJ1-1; V: TRBV5-6; DNA: TGTGCCAGCAGCCCCATTCCGTCCGGGGTGGGTACTGAAGCTTTCTTT; CDR3: CASSPIPSGVGTEAFF
length: 14; size: -; D: TRBD1; J: TRBJ1-6; V: TRBV28; DNA: TGTGCCAGCAGACCGGGACAGTATAATTCACCCCTCCACTTT; CDR3: CASRPGQYNSPLHF
length: 13; size: few; D: -; J: TRBJ2-7; V: TRBV9; DNA: TGTGCCAGCAGCGTATCGTTAGGGGACGAGCAGTACTTC; CDR3: CASSVSLGDEQYF
length: 15; size: -; D: -; J: TRBJ2-3; V: TRBV5-4; DNA: TGTGGCAGTTGGGCAGGGCCTTCGAGCACAGATACGCAGTATTTT; CDR3: CGSWAGPSSTDTQYF
length: 13; size: -; D: -; J: TRBJ1-1; V: TRBV27; DNA: TGTGCCAGCTCTCTATCACCGAACACTGAAGCTTTCTTT; CDR3: CASSLSPNTEAFF
length: 15; size: -; D: TRBD1; J: TRBJ1-5; V: TRBV6-2/TRBV6-3; DNA: TGTGCCAGCAGTCCCAGGGGGGCCTTCAATCAGCCCCAGCATTTT; CDR3: CASSPRGAFNQPQHF
length: 16; size: -; D: -; J: TRBJ1-1; V: TRBV2; DNA: TGTGCCAGCAGTGAACAAGGGGTGAGGATGAACACTGAAGCTTTCTTT; CDR3: CASSEQGVRMNTEAFF
length: 14; size: -; D: -; J: TRBJ1-2; V: TRBV9; DNA: TGTGCCAGCAGCGCCCCCGGCGGGGGCTATGGCTACACCTTC; CDR3: CASSAPGGGYGYTF
length: 14; size: many; D: -; J: TRBJ1-3; V: TRBV6-5; DNA: TGTGCCAGCAGGACAGGCCTCTCTGGAAACACCATATATTTT; CDR3: CASRTGLSGNTIYF
length: 14; size: -; D: -; J: TRBJ1-4; V: TRBV6-6; DNA: TGTGCCAGCAGTCCGCGAGGGGGTAATGAAAAACTGTTTTTT; CDR3: CASSPRGGNEKLFF
length: 16; size: -; D: -; J: TRBJ2-2; V: TRBV2; DNA: TGTGCCAGCAGTGAAGCTAGACAGTCGAACACCGGGGAGCTGTTTTTT; CDR3: CASSEARQSNTGELFF
length: 17; size: once; D: TRBD2; J: TRBJ2-3; V: TRBV7-9; DNA: TGTGCCAGCAGCCAACCGGGACTAGCGGGGGGGCCAGATACGCAGTATTTT; CDR3: CASSQPGLAGGPDTQYF
length: 14; size: -; D: -; J: TRBJ2-2; V: TRBV6-2/TRBV6-3; DNA: TGTGCCAGCAGTTACCCCCTGGGAGGCGGGGAGCTGTTTTTT; CDR3: CASSYPLGGGELFF
length: 16; size: -; D: TRBD1; J: TRBJ2-5; V: TRBV9; DNA: TGTGCCAGCAGCGGAACACAGGGGGCACAGGGAGAGACCCAGTACTTC; CDR3: CASSGTQGAQGETQYF
length: 15; size: -; D: -; J: TRBJ2-1; V: TRBV5-4; DNA: TGTGCCAGCAGCTTGGAAGGGGGGGCGCGGGATGAGCAGTTCTTC; CDR3: CASSLEGGARDEQFF
length: 17; size: once; D: -; J: TRBJ1-6; V: TRBV7-9; DNA: TGTGCCAGCAGCCCATACGGGGGAGGAGGGAGTAATTCACCCCTCCACTTT; CDR3: CASSPYGGGGSNSPLHF
length: 16; size: -; D: TRBD1; J: TRBJ1-3; V: TRBV7-9; DNA: TGTGCCAGCAGCGAGGGACAGGGGACCTCTGGAAACACCATATATTTT; CDR3: CASSEGQGTSGNTIYF
length: 16; size: -; D: -; J: TRBJ1-6; V: TRBV27; DNA: TGTGCCAGCAGGGGTTGGGGGGGTGGAGAAGATTCACCCCTCCACTTT; CDR3: CASRGWGGGEDSPLHF
length: 14; size: -; D: TRBD2; J: TRBJ2-3; V: TRBV11-1; DNA: TGTGCCAGCACCCCTAGCGGTAGCACAGATACGCAGTATTTT; CDR3: CASTPSGSTDTQYF
length: 13; size: few; D: -; J: TRBJ2-2; V: TRBV11-3; DNA: TGTGCCAGCAGCTTTAGGGGCATCGGGGAGCTGTTTTTT; CDR3: CASSFRGIGELFF
length: 17; size: few; D: TRBD1; J: TRBJ1-5; V: TRBV28; DNA: TGTGCCAGCAGTGAGTGGAGGGGGCCGGAGAGCAATCAGCCCCAGCATTTT; CDR3: CASSEWRGPESNQPQHF
length: 16; size: -; D: -; J: TRBJ2-3; V: TRBV4-3; DNA: TGCGCCAGCAGCCAAGGTAGGCTAGACGGCACAGATACGCAGTATTTT; CDR3: CASSQGRLDGTDTQYF
length: 14; size: -; D: -; J: TRBJ1-1; V: TRBV29-1; DNA: TGCAGCGTTAGTGTAAGCGGGATGAACACTGAAGCTTTCTTT; CDR3: CSVSVSGMNTEAFF
length: 17; size: -; D: -; J: TRBJ1-6; V: TRBV5-1; DNA: TGCGCCAGCAGTGTATCAGGGCAGAGCTCCTATAATTCACCCCTCCACTTT; CDR3: CASSVSGQSSYNSPLHF
length: 16; size: -; D: TRBD1; J: TRBJ1-1; V: TRBV2; DNA: TGTGCCAGCAGTGCGAGGACAGGGCCGGCCGACACTGAAGCTTTCTTT; CDR3: CASSARTGPADTEAFF
length: 16; size: -; D: -; J: TRBJ1-5; V: TRBV19; DNA: TGTGCCAGTAGTTGGCGGCCCTATGAGGTCAATCAGCCCCAGCATTTT; CDR3: CASSWRPYEVNQPQHF
length: 14; size: -; D: -; J: TRBJ1-6; V: TRBV18; DNA: TGTGCCAGCTCACCACTGGATGGCGGATCACCCCTCCACTTT; CDR3: CASSPLDGGSPLHF
length: 15; size: -; D: -; J: TRBJ2-3; V: TRBV18; DNA: TGTGCCAGCTCACTTATCACGGGAGGCACAGATACGCAGTATTTT; CDR3: CASSLITGGTDTQYF
length: 14; size: -; D: -; J: TRBJ2-7; V: TRBV29-1; DNA: TGCAGCGTTGAAGCTGGCAGGGGGAGGTACGAGCAGTACTTC; CDR3: CSVEAGRGRYEQYF
length: 13; size: -; D: -; J: TRBJ2-2; V: TRBV18; DNA: TGTGCCAGCTCACCAATTCGTTCCGGGGAGCTGTTTTTT; CDR3: CASSPIRSGELFF
length: 13; size: -; D: TRBD1; J: TRBJ1-2; V: TRBV5-8; DNA: TGTGCCAGCAGCTGGACAGGGCCAGGCGGCTACACCTTC; CDR3: CASSWTGPGGYTF
length: 16; size: -; D: TRBD1; J: TRBJ2-1; V: TRBV6-5; DNA: TGTGCCAGCAGTTATGCCGGGACAGGGATTTTCCATGAGCAGTTCTTC; CDR3: CASSYAGTGIFHEQFF
length: 15; size: once; D: TRBD1; J: TRBJ2-5; V: TRBV28; DNA: TGTGCCAGCAACCCGGGACAGAGGGGGTTGGGGACCCAGTACTTC; CDR3: CASNPGQRGLGTQYF
length: 14; size: -; D: TRBD1; J: TRBJ2-2; V: TRBV2; DNA: TGTGCCAGCAGCGACAGGGGGCAAACCGGGGAGCTGTTTTTT; CDR3: CASSDRGQTGELFF
length: 17; size: -; D: -; J: TRBJ1-2; V: TRBV27; DNA: TGTGCCAGCAGTTTAAACTTACAGGGAATGAGTACCTATGGCTACACCTTC; CDR3: CASSLNLQGMSTYGYTF